This T cell receptor beta chain was captured in a study of cytomegalovirus exposure and HLA in healthy donors. The study's findings and limits: Most subjects' HLA-A and HLA-B alleles were reportedly predicted from TCR beta sequences. In an earlier analysis, in fewer than 700 donors, most V segments appeared productive either ~87% or ~30% of the time. Several of the most significant clusters appeared, in a later analysis, to be linked to common viral pathogens. Per a later analysis, 15,000 to 20,000 TCR beta sequences showed association with HLA alleles at 0.05 false discovery rate.

Trimming removed 5 bases from V and 3 bases from J; junction bases left unmatched: 8. This CDR3 is 16 amino acids long. CDR1 and CDR2 from the germline V gene are LGHNA and YSLEER. With 60 Vbeta and 13 Jbeta primers, the PCR was carried out. The assay was immunoSEQ multiplex PCR, and TCRdb's table has in-frame clones only and misses some. The sample table includes under 200,000 clones. Measured by frequency, this clone is medium-sized. The antigen is unknown. Sample: PBMCs. The clonotype comes from a man aged 30 to 39 in good health and CMV-seronegative. J is TRBJ2-7 and V is TRBV4-3; 12 nucleotides align to TRBD2. The CDR3 sequence is CASSSLAGGPLYEQYF. The CDR3 bases are TGCGCCAGCAGCTCACTAGCGGGGGGACCCCTCTACGAGCAGTACTTC.